This T cell receptor beta chain originates from a study of beta chain features in type 1 diabetes. At the level of the study: Age and gender were similar between patients and healthy donors, as were cell yields. Study-level findings and limits: TCRB CDR3s from Type 1 diabetes patients were moderately but significantly shorter in all four CD4+ subsets.

cDNA synthesis used the whole RNA isolate, giving expressed TCRB sequences. Sequencing was performed with immunoSEQ multiplex PCR; in TCRdb, only in-frame clones are kept and a portion is missing. The profile covers just over 450,000 clones, with around 30% appearing a single time and around 0.065% taken by the ten largest. Each sorted fraction was over 95% pure. This clone was recorded only once. What it binds is not known. Germline assignment: CDR1 SQVTM and CDR2 ANQGSEA. The CDR3 contains 15 residues. Trimming left V 0 bases short and J 0 bases short, with 8 bases between. This TCR came from a man aged 18 to 30 in good health. V is TRBV29-1 and J is TRBJ1-4; possibly TRBD1 for D (5 bases). The sequenced material came from naive CD4+ T cells from blood. The CDR3 DNA sequence: TGCAGCGTTGAAGACGGGGACGCAACTAATGAAAAACTGTTTTTT. It translates to CSVEDGDATNEKLFF.